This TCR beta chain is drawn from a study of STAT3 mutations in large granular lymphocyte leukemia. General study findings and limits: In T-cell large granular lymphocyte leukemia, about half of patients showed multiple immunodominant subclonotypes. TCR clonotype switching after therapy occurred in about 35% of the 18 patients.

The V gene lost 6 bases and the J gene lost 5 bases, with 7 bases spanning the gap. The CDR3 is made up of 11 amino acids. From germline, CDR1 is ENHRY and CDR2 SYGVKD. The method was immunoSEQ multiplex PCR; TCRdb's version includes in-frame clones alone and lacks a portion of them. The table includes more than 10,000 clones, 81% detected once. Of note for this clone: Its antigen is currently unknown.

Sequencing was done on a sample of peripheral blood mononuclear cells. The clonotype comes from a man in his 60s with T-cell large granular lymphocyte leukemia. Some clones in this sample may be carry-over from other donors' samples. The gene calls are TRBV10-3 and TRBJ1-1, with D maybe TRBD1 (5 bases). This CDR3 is CAIRGGTEAFF. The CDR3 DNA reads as TGTGCCATCAGGGGGGGAACTGAAGCTTTCTTT.